These T cell receptor beta chains were read from a single sample in a study of regulatory T cells in long-lasting Graves disease. From the multiplex PCR reads, TCRdb called clonotypes with MiXCR, one entry per CDR3 protein. The sample shows approximately 400,000 distinct CDR3 sequences, 15% of them seen only once. The same data also contributed to another study, on T cells in Graves' hyperthyroidism and ophthalmopathy.

The specimen comprised peripheral blood mononuclear cells (PBMCs), sampled at new diagnosis, from a patient treated with antithyroid drugs. The origin of the receptors is a woman in her twenties or thirties with Graves disease. Each CDR3 is given with its conserved first and last residue. Fields, in order: clone size, J gene, V gene, D gene, CDR3 protein, CDR3 DNA. D genes are given only for firm matches. Clone size appears in some rows only: once, few, many, or a class for an expanded clone.

clone size: .
J gene: TRBJ2-7
V gene: TRBV6-1
D gene: TRBD2
CDR3 protein: CASSPKLAGGPYEQYF
CDR3 DNA: TGTGCCAGCAGTCCTAAATTAGCGGGAGGGCCCTACGAGCAGTACTTC

clone size: many
J gene: TRBJ2-1
V gene: TRBV20-1
D gene: TRBD2
CDR3 protein: CSAIWTSGRPPYNEQFF
CDR3 DNA: TGCAGTGCTATCTGGACTAGCGGGAGACCCCCCTACAATGAGCAGTTCTTC

clone size: few
J gene: TRBJ1-1
V gene: TRBV12-3/TRBV12-4
D gene: .
CDR3 protein: CASSPGGRQNTEAFF
CDR3 DNA: TGTGCCAGCAGCCCAGGAGGACGGCAGAACACTGAAGCTTTCTTT

clone size: few
J gene: TRBJ1-5
V gene: TRBV28
D gene: .
CDR3 protein: CASQRRLSNQPQHF
CDR3 DNA: TGTGCCAGCCAACGACGCCTTAGCAATCAGCCCCAGCATTTT

clone size: many
J gene: TRBJ1-5
V gene: TRBV12-3/TRBV12-4
D gene: TRBD1
CDR3 protein: CASSRADRNNQPQHF
CDR3 DNA: TGTGCCAGCAGCCGGGCGGACAGGAACAATCAGCCCCAGCATTTT

clone size: many
J gene: TRBJ2-7
V gene: TRBV14
D gene: .
CDR3 protein: CASSQDIISYEQYF
CDR3 DNA: TGTGCCAGCAGCCAAGATATTATCAGCTACGAGCAGTACTTC

clone size: many
J gene: TRBJ2-5
V gene: TRBV18
D gene: .
CDR3 protein: CASSPVDRHGETQYF
CDR3 DNA: TGTGCCAGCTCACCCGTCGACAGGCATGGGGAGACCCAGTACTTC

clone size: .
J gene: TRBJ2-6
V gene: TRBV20-1
D gene: .
CDR3 protein: CSASPSTYVLTF
CDR3 DNA: TGCAGTGCTAGCCCGAGTACATACGTCCTGACTTTC

clone size: few
J gene: TRBJ1-4
V gene: TRBV18
D gene: .
CDR3 protein: CASSPNSGEKLFF
CDR3 DNA: TGTGCCAGCTCTCCGAACAGTGGTGAAAAACTGTTTTTT

clone size: few
J gene: TRBJ2-1
V gene: TRBV12-5
D gene: .
CDR3 protein: CASGVPPGNEQFF
CDR3 DNA: TGTGCTAGCGGAGTCCCCCCTGGCAATGAGCAGTTCTTC

clone size: many
J gene: TRBJ2-2
V gene: TRBV3-1
D gene: TRBD2
CDR3 protein: CASSRGSGVATGELFF
CDR3 DNA: TGTGCCAGCAGCCGAGGAAGCGGGGTCGCGACCGGGGAGCTGTTTTTT

clone size: .
J gene: TRBJ2-5
V gene: TRBV20-1
D gene: .
CDR3 protein: CSARPVVPQETQYF
CDR3 DNA: TGCAGTGCTAGACCAGTTGTACCACAAGAGACCCAGTACTTC

clone size: few
J gene: TRBJ2-1
V gene: TRBV20-1
D gene: TRBD2
CDR3 protein: CSARAPGTSGYNEQFF
CDR3 DNA: TGCAGTGCTAGAGCGCCCGGGACTAGCGGATACAATGAGCAGTTCTTC

clone size: .
J gene: TRBJ2-7
V gene: TRBV24-1
D gene: TRBD2
CDR3 protein: CATSEGLAGGNEQYF
CDR3 DNA: TGTGCCACCAGTGAGGGACTAGCGGGAGGAAACGAGCAGTACTTC

clone size: many
J gene: TRBJ2-3
V gene: TRBV3-1
D gene: .
CDR3 protein: CASRLSDRRTDTQYF
CDR3 DNA: TGTGCCAGCAGACTATCCGACAGACGCACAGATACGCAGTATTTT

clone size: many
J gene: TRBJ2-1
V gene: TRBV7-9
D gene: .
CDR3 protein: CASRGVGVYNEQFF
CDR3 DNA: TGTGCCAGCAGGGGGGTGGGGGTCTACAATGAGCAGTTCTTC

clone size: few
J gene: TRBJ2-2
V gene: TRBV6-2/TRBV6-3
D gene: TRBD2
CDR3 protein: CASSRPRIAGLTGELFF
CDR3 DNA: TGTGCCAGCAGCCGACCCCGGATAGCGGGTCTCACCGGGGAGCTGTTTTTT

clone size: few
J gene: TRBJ2-2
V gene: TRBV29-1
D gene: .
CDR3 protein: CSVRPYPGELFF
CDR3 DNA: TGCAGCGTTCGGCCTTACCCCGGGGAGCTGTTTTTT

clone size: many
J gene: TRBJ2-1
V gene: TRBV11-2
D gene: TRBD2
CDR3 protein: CASSLEAGGWVNEQFF
CDR3 DNA: TGTGCCAGCAGCTTAGAGGCGGGAGGATGGGTCAATGAGCAGTTCTTC

clone size: .
J gene: TRBJ1-5
V gene: TRBV12-3/TRBV12-4
D gene: TRBD1
CDR3 protein: CASNRQGDGQPQHF
CDR3 DNA: TGTGCCAGCAACCGACAGGGGGATGGTCAGCCCCAGCATTTT

clone size: few
J gene: TRBJ1-2
V gene: TRBV12-3/TRBV12-4
D gene: .
CDR3 protein: CASSLIGQLKSNGYTF
CDR3 DNA: TGTGCCAGCAGTTTAATTGGACAGCTAAAATCAAATGGCTACACCTTC

clone size: many
J gene: TRBJ2-5
V gene: TRBV25-1
D gene: TRBD2
CDR3 protein: CASSDISGILQETQYF
CDR3 DNA: TGTGCCAGCAGTGACATTAGCGGGATACTCCAAGAGACCCAGTACTTC

clone size: few
J gene: TRBJ1-5
V gene: TRBV20-1
D gene: .
CDR3 protein: CSAREGASNQPQHF
CDR3 DNA: TGCAGTGCTAGAGAGGGGGCAAGCAATCAGCCCCAGCATTTT

clone size: many
J gene: TRBJ2-7
V gene: TRBV18
D gene: .
CDR3 protein: CASSPPPGNEQYF
CDR3 DNA: TGTGCCAGCTCACCACCGCCCGGGAACGAGCAGTACTTC

clone size: few
J gene: TRBJ2-7
V gene: TRBV5-6
D gene: .
CDR3 protein: CASSLALAEQYF
CDR3 DNA: TGTGCCAGCAGCTTGGCCCTAGCAGAGCAGTACTTC

clone size: .
J gene: TRBJ2-5
V gene: TRBV5-1
D gene: .
CDR3 protein: CASSSFEGAETQYF
CDR3 DNA: TGCGCCAGCAGCTCCTTCGAAGGGGCAGAGACCCAGTACTTC

clone size: many
J gene: TRBJ2-1
V gene: TRBV20-1
D gene: .
CDR3 protein: CSTTGAGNEQFF
CDR3 DNA: TGCAGTACGACGGGGGCAGGGAATGAGCAGTTCTTC

clone size: .
J gene: TRBJ2-1
V gene: TRBV29-1
D gene: TRBD2
CDR3 protein: CSVGSGTSGRGEQFF
CDR3 DNA: TGCAGCGTTGGGTCCGGGACTAGCGGGAGGGGCGAGCAGTTCTTC

clone size: few
J gene: TRBJ2-7
V gene: TRBV20-1
D gene: .
CDR3 protein: CSARGRVTRDRVPYEQYF
CDR3 DNA: TGCAGTGCTAGAGGGAGGGTCACCCGGGACAGAGTCCCCTACGAGCAGTACTTC